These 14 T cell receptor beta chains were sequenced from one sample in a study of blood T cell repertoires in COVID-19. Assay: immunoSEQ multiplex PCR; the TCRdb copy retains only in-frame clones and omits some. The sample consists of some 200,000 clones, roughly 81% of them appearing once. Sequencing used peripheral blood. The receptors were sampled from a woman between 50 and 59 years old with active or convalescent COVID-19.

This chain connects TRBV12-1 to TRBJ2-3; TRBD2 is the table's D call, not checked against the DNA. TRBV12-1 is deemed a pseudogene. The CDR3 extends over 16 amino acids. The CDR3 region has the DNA TGTGCCAGCAGCACCCAGCGAGCGGCCTCCACAGATACGCAGTATTTT. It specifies CASSTQRAASTDTQYF.

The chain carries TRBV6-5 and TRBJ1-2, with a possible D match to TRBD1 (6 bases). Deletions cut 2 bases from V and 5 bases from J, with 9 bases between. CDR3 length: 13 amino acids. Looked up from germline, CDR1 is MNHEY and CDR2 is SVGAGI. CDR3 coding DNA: TGTGCCAGCAGTTACGCCAGGGGATATGGCTACACCTTC. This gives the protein CASSYARGYGYTF.

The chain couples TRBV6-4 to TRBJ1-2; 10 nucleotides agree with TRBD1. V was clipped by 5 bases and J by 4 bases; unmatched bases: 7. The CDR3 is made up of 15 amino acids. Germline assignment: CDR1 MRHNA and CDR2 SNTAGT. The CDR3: CASSPGTGVSYGYTF. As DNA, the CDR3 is TGTGCCAGCAGTCCCGGGACAGGGGTGTCCTATGGCTACACCTTC.

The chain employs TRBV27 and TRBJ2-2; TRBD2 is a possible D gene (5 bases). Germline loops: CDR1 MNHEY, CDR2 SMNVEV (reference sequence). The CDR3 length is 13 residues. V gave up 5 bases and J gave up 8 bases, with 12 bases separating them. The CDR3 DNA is TGTGCCAGCAGTCCCCGGACTGCGGGGGAGCTGTTTTTT. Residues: CASSPRTAGELFF.

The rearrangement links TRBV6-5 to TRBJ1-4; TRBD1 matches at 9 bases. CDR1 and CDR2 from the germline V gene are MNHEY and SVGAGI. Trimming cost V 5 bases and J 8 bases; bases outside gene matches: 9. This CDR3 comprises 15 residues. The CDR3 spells CASSRPGQGGEKLFF. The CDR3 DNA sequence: TGTGCCAGCAGTCGACCGGGACAGGGTGGGGAAAAACTGTTTTTT.

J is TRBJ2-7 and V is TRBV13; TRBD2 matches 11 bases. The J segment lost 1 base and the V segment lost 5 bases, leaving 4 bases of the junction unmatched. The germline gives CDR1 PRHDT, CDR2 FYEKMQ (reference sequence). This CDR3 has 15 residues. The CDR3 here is CASSPGTSGSYEQYF. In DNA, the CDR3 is TGTGCCAGCAGCCCCGGGACTAGCGGTTCCTACGAGCAGTACTTC. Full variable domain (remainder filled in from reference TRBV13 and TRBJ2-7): AAGVIQSPRHLIKEKRETATLKCYPIPRHDTVYWYQQGPGQDPQFLISFYEKMQSDKGSIPDRFSAQQFSDYHSELNMSSLELGDSALYFCASSPGTSGSYEQYFGPGTRLTVT.

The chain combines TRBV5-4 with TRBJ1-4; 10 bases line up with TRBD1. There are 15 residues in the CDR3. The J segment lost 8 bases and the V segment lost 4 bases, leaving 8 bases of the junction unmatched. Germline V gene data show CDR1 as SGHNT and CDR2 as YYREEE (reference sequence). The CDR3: CASSRRQGAGEKLFF. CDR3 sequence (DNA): TGTGCCAGCAGCAGACGACAGGGGGCGGGAGAAAAACTGTTTTTT.

Here the CDR3 reads CSVAGELYEQYF. CDR3 DNA: TGCAGCGTAGCGGGAGAGCTCTACGAGCAGTACTTC. The chain uses TRBV29-1 and TRBJ2-7; 8 positions agree with TRBD2. CDR3 length: 12 residues. J lost 3 bases, V lost 6 bases, and 4 bases had no gene match. Germline-derived CDR1 and CDR2 are SQVTM and ANQGSEA.

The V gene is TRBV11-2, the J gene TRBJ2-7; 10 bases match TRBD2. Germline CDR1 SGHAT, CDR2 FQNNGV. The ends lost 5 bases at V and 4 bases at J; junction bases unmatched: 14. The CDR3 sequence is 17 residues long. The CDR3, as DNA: TGTGCCAGCAGCCCACCCAGCGGGAGGGTGGGAGGGTACGAGCAGTACTTC. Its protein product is CASSPPSGRVGGYEQYF. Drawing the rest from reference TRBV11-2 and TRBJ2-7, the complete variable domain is EAGVAQSPRYKIIEKRQSVAFWCNPISGHATLYWYQQILGQGPKLLIQFQNNGVVDDSQLPKDRFSAERLKGVDSTLKIQPAKLEDSAVYLCASSPPSGRVGGYEQYFGPGTRLTVT.

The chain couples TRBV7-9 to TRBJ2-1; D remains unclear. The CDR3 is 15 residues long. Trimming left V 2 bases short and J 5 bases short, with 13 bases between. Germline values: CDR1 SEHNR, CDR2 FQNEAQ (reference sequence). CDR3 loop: CASSLTNMVHNEQFF. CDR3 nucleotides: TGTGCCAGCAGCTTAACTAATATGGTCCACAATGAGCAGTTCTTC.

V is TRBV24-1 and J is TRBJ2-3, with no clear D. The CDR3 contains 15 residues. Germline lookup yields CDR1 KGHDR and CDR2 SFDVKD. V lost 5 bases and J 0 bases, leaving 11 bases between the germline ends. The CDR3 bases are TGTGCCACCAGTGCTGGCGGCTCTAGCACAGATACGCAGTATTTT. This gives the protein CATSAGGSSTDTQYF.

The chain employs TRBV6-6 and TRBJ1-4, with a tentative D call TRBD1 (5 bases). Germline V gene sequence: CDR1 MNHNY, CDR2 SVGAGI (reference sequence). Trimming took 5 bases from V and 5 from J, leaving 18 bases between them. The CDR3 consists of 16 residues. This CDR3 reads CASSRGRGALNEKLFF. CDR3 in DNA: TGTGCCAGCAGTAGGGGTCGCGGGGCCCTCAATGAAAAACTGTTTTTT.

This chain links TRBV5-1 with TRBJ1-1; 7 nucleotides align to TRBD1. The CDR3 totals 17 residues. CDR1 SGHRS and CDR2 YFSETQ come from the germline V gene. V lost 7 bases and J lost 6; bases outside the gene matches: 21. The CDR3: CASGGTPGQNWKPEAFF. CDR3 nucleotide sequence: TGCGCCAGCGGGGGAACGCCGGGACAGAACTGGAAGCCTGAAGCTTTCTTT.

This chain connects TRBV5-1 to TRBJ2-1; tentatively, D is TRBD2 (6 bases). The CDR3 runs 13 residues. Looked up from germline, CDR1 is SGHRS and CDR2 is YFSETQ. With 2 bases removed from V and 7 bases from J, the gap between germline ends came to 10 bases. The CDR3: CASSFGSGNEQFF. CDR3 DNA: TGCGCCAGCAGCTTCGGGAGCGGGAATGAGCAGTTCTTC.